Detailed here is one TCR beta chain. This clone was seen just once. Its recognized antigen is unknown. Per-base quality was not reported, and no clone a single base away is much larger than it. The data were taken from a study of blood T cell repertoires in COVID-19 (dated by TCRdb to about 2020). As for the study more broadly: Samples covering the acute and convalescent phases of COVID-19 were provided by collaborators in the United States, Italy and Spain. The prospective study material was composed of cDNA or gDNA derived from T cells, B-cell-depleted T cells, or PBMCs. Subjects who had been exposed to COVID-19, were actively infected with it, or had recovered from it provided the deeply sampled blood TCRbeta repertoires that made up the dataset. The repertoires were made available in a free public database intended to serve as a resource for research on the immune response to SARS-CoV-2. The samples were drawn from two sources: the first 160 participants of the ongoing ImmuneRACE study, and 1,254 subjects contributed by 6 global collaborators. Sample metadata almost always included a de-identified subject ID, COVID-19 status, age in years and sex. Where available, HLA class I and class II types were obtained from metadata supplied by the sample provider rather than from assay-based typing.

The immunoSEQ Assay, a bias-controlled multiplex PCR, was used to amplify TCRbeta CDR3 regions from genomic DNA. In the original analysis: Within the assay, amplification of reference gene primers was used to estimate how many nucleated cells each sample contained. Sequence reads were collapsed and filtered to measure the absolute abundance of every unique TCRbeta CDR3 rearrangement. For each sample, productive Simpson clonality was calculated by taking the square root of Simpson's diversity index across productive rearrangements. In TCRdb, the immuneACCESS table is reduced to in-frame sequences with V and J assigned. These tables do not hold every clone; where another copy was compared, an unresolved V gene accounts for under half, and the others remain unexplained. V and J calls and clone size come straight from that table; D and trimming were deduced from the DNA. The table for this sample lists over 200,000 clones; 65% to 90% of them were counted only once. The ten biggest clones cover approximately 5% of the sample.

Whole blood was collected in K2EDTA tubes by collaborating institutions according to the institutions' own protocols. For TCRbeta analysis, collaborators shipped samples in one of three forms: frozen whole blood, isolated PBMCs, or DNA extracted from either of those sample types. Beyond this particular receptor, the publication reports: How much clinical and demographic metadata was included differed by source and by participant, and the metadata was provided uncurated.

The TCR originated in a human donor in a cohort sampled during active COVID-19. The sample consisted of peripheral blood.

The CDR3 corresponds to CASSGGPNEKLFF. The DNA is as follows: TGTGCCAGCAGTGGCGGTCCTAATGAAAAACTGTTTTTT. The chain is assembled from TRBV5-4 and TRBJ1-4, with an unclear D gene assignment. The CDR3 contains 13 residues, cysteine and phenylalanine counted. Just the 39-base CDR3 DNA is kept, in frame starting at base 1. V loses 5 bases of germline sequence and J loses 3 bases, and the interval between the two ends is 8 bases. Reading the germline V gene (reference sequence) gives CDR1 SGHNT and CDR2 YYREEE.